The 20 T cell receptor beta chains below were found in one sample sequenced in a study of shared clonotypes between healthy human individuals (dated by TCRdb to the early 2020s). CD8 naive samples were CD45RO-negative cells positively selected for CCR7, giving a CD45RA+CCR7+ population that excluded TemRA cells. Library method: the immunoSEQ multiplex PCR assay. In its TCRdb copy, this immuneACCESS table keeps in-frame sequences only and misses some clones. Where compared with another copy, unresolved V genes explain less than half of these, and the others have no known cause. The sample includes hundreds of thousands of clones, with roughly 96% observed a single time. About 0.12% of the sample belongs to the ten largest clones. Sequenced: naive CD8+ T cells sorted from blood. Sample cell subset or site, as interpreted from the label and publication: CD45RA+CCR7+. The origin of the receptors is a woman aged 25 to 39 in good health.

Written as DNA, the CDR3 is TGTGCCAGCAGTGAAGCGCTTGGGCTAGCGGACCCGCGACCGACCCCCGACTTTAATGAGCAGTTCTTC. Translated, it gives CASSEALGLADPRPTPDFNEQFF. The chain links TRBV2 to TRBJ2-1; 7 bases are shared with TRBD2. Germline assignment: CDR1 SNHLY and CDR2 FYNNEI. This CDR3 comprises 23 residues. Trimming took 0 bases from V and 7 from J; bases not matched to a gene: 30. Filled out from reference TRBV2 and TRBJ2-1, the complete variable domain reads EPEVTQTPSHQVTQMGQEVILRCVPISNHLYFYWYRQILGQKVEFLVSFYNNEISEKSEIFDDQFSVERPDGSNFTLKIRSTKLEDSAMYFCASSEALGLADPRPTPDFNEQFFGPGTRLTVL.

This CDR3 is CASSLYTAGRDTQYF. The CDR3 bases are TGTGCCAGCAGCTTGTATACGGCAGGGAGAGATACGCAGTATTTT. V and J are TRBV5-6 and TRBJ2-3; D could derive from TRBD1 or TRBD2 (5 bases each). Germline assignment: CDR1 SGHDT and CDR2 YYEEEE. There are 15 residues in the CDR3. The V gene lost 1 base and the J gene lost 5 bases, with 14 bases spanning the gap.

This chain uses TRBV7-9 with TRBJ2-1; perhaps D is TRBD1 or TRBD2 (5 bases each). Germline V gene sequence: CDR1 SEHNR, CDR2 FQNEAQ (reference sequence). CDR3 size: 16 residues. V was clipped by 4 bases and J by 0 bases, with 13 bases between them. The CDR3 protein is CASSWGIKSSYNEQFF. The CDR3 nucleotides read TGTGCCAGCAGCTGGGGGATAAAGAGCTCCTACAATGAGCAGTTCTTC.

This rearrangement joins TRBV30 to TRBJ2-1, with no clear D. V was cut by 3 bases and J by 9 bases, with 12 bases left in between. Germline V lookup: CDR1 GTSNPN, CDR2 SVGIG (reference sequence). The CDR3 has 12 residues. The CDR3 protein is CAWSLGPPEQFF. The CDR3 nucleotides are TGTGCCTGGAGCCTCGGGCCTCCTGAGCAGTTCTTC.

This rearrangement joins TRBV7-7 to TRBJ2-2; 9 bases align to TRBD2. Losses at the gene ends were 9 bases for V and 8 bases for J; bases not matched to a gene: 4. The CDR3 totals 12 residues. In germline, CDR1 is SSHAT, CDR2 FNYEAQ (reference sequence). The CDR3 is CASLAGSGELFF. The CDR3 nucleotides read TGTGCCAGTCTAGCGGGAAGTGGGGAGCTGTTTTTT. The full variable domain, with the rest looked up from reference TRBV7-7 and TRBJ2-2, is GAGVSQSPRYKVTKRGQDVTLRCDPISSHATLYWYQQALGQGPEFLTYFNYEAQPDKSGLPSDRFSAERPEGSISTLTIQRTEQRDSAMYRCASLAGSGELFFGEGSRLTVL.

This sequence joins TRBV7-6 and TRBJ2-1; D uncertain. The germline CDR1 and CDR2 sequences are SGHVS and FNYEAQ. Trimming took 1 base from V and 0 from J, leaving 10 bases between them. This CDR3 region has 16 residues. The DNA for the CDR3 is TGTGCCAGCAGCTTAGAGGCTGCGAGCTCCTACAATGAGCAGTTCTTC. Encoded protein: CASSLEAASSYNEQFF.

The V gene is TRBV19, the J gene TRBJ2-2, with a weak D call TRBD1 (7 bases). V was shortened by 5 bases and J by 2 bases, with 18 bases between the two germline ends. Germline V gene lookup returns CDR1 LNHDA and CDR2 SQIVND (reference sequence). The CDR3 has 17 residues. The CDR3 loop reads CASSGGQGVPNTGELFF. As DNA, the CDR3 is TGTGCCAGTAGTGGGGGGCAGGGGGTCCCCAACACCGGGGAGCTGTTTTTT.

This clone was counted a single time. The chain combines TRBV5-6 with TRBJ2-2; no clear D. Trimming took 3 bases from V and 2 from J, leaving 2 bases between them. Germline V lookup: CDR1 SGHDT, CDR2 YYEEEE. The CDR3 consists of 12 residues. The CDR3: CASSYNTGELFF. The CDR3 bases are TGTGCCAGCAGCTACAACACCGGGGAGCTGTTTTTT.

The chain joins TRBV29-1 to TRBJ2-2; maybe TRBD2 (6 bases). Germline loops: CDR1 SQVTM, CDR2 ANQGSEA. V was pared by 4 bases and J by 15 bases, with 12 bases between. This CDR3 contains 10 residues. The chain's CDR3 is CSVGGEKVFF. For the CDR3, the DNA is TGCAGCGTTGGGGGGGAGAAGGTGTTTTTT.

V gene TRBV27 combines with J gene TRBJ1-3; a possible D gene is TRBD1 (5 bases). This CDR3 region has 15 residues. CDR1 and CDR2 (germline): MNHEY, SMNVEV (reference sequence). V was clipped by 3 bases and J by 2 bases, with 11 bases between them. CDR3 in DNA: TGTGCCAGCAGTTTGATGGGGCCGACTGGAAACACCATATATTTT. It translates to CASSLMGPTGNTIYF.

J is TRBJ2-1 and V is TRBV13; TRBD1 or TRBD2 may be the D gene (6 bases each). With 10 bases removed from V and 7 bases from J, the gap between germline ends came to 20 bases. CDR1 and CDR2 (germline): PRHDT, FYEKMQ (reference sequence). The CDR3 is made up of 14 amino acids. The DNA for the CDR3 is TGTGCCACCGAACCCCCGGGGGCTTTGAATGAGCAGTTCTTC. Protein: CATEPPGALNEQFF.

The V call is TRBV19, the J call TRBJ1-5, with 7 positions matching TRBD1. V lost 5 bases to trimming and J lost 1 base; unmatched junction nucleotides: 8. This CDR3 is built from 16 residues. The germline V gene has CDR1 LNHDA and CDR2 SQIVND (reference sequence). The CDR3 is CASSSGGRMSNQPQHF. CDR3 DNA sequence: TGTGCCAGTAGTTCAGGGGGTCGGATGAGCAATCAGCCCCAGCATTTT.

This clone was seen a single time. This chain links TRBV4-1 with TRBJ2-5; D not certain. The J call could be wrong; TRBJ2-7 is a better fit for the DNA end. Germline V gene sequence: CDR1 MGHRA, CDR2 YSYEKL. This CDR3 contains 17 residues. Here the CDR3 DNA reads TGCGCCAGCAGCCCCCACCTTGGTCCTATGATTACCTACGAGCAGTACTTC. This sequence encodes CASSPHLGPMITYEQYF.

The chain joins TRBV5-6 to TRBJ2-7; D perhaps matches TRBD1 (5 bases). V was shortened by 4 bases and J by 3 bases, with 11 bases between the two germline ends. This CDR3 has 13 residues. The germline V gene encodes CDR1 SGHDT and CDR2 YYEEEE. The DNA of the CDR3 is TGTGCCAGCAGCCCCGCTGACAGCTACGAGCAGTACTTC. Residues: CASSPADSYEQYF.

This chain uses TRBV4-2 with TRBJ2-1; D unclear. Germline V CDR1 and CDR2: LGHNA, YNFKEQ. The V end lost 4 bases, the J end lost 9 bases, and 7 bases lay between the germline ends. The CDR3 length is 11 residues. The CDR3 bases are TGTGCCAGCAGCCTGCGTAGTGAGCAGTTCTTC. Protein sequence: CASSLRSEQFF.

The rearrangement uses TRBV28 and TRBJ2-1, with no clear D. From germline, CDR1 is MDHEN and CDR2 SYDVKM. Trimming left V 4 bases short and J 0 bases short, with 10 bases between. The CDR3 contains 15 residues. Here the CDR3 reads CASSWEGPSYNEQFF. CDR3 in DNA: TGTGCCAGCAGTTGGGAAGGTCCCTCCTACAATGAGCAGTTCTTC.

The V gene is TRBV6-6, the J gene TRBJ1-4; no definite D call. The germline gives CDR1 MNHNY, CDR2 SVGAGI (reference sequence). The CDR3 runs to 14 residues. V shed 6 bases and J shed 12 bases, with 20 bases lying between them. Here the CDR3 reads CASSSGWVGAELFF. CDR3 nucleotide sequence: TGTGCCAGCAGCTCGGGTTGGGTGGGCGCAGAACTGTTTTTT.

About this clone itself: In the same sample, other DNA sequences code for this CDR3. The chain has TRBV28 and TRBJ2-3; 8 nucleotides match TRBD1. This CDR3 is 14 amino acids long. The V gene end was trimmed by 6 bases and the J gene end by 4 bases; junction bases not matched to a gene: 6. From germline, CDR1 is MDHEN and CDR2 SYDVKM. The CDR3 DNA sequence: TGTGCCAGCAGCCCCGGACAGGGTGCAGATACGCAGTATTTT. It translates to CASSPGQGADTQYF.

This clone was counted once. V is TRBV27 and J is TRBJ2-3; 7 bases fit TRBD2. The V gene's germline CDR1 is MNHEY and CDR2 SMNVEV (reference sequence). With V trimmed by 2 bases and J by 2 bases, 4 bases remained unmatched. The CDR3 totals 15 residues. CDR3 region: CASSLSLADTDTQYF. CDR3 sequence (DNA): TGTGCCAGCAGTTTAAGCCTAGCGGACACAGATACGCAGTATTTT.

The chain employs TRBV4-1 and TRBJ2-1; D is possibly TRBD1 or TRBD2 (5 bases each). V dropped 3 bases and J dropped 7 bases, with 28 bases sitting between them. CDR3 length: 19 residues. Germline CDR1 MGHRA, CDR2 YSYEKL. The CDR3 spells CASSHLISPGPTEGNEQFF. For the CDR3, the DNA is TGCGCCAGCAGCCACCTGATATCTCCGGGACCGACTGAGGGTAATGAGCAGTTCTTC.